A single sample is the source of the 14 T cell receptor beta chains below, sequenced in a study of T cells expressing NK-cell markers. TCRdb reanalyzed the 5' RACE reads and collapses them to one entry per CDR3 protein, without DNA. The data include more than 120,000 distinct CDR3 sequences; the top ten clones carry around 12%. The sample consisted of blood T cells: a sorted CD56 or NKG2C T cell subset, CD4+ or CD8+ T cells, or bulk PBMC T cells (not recorded which). The receptors derive from a man between 18 and 29 years old in good health.

J is TRBJ2-2 and V is TRBV11-2. CDR3 length: 15 amino acids. In germline, CDR1 is SGHAT, CDR2 FQNNGV. CDR3 residues: CASSSGRIFTGELFF. The full variable domain, in which reference TRBV11-2 and TRBJ2-2 provide the parts outside the CDR3, is EAGVAQSPRYKIIEKRQSVAFWCNPISGHATLYWYQQILGQGPKLLIQFQNNGVVDDSQLPKDRFSAERLKGVDSTLKIQPAKLEDSAVYLCASSSGRIFTGELFFGEGSRLTVL.

The chain uses TRBV3-1 and TRBJ2-1; the TCRdb call, TRBD2, lacks DNA for checking. Germline V gene lookup returns CDR1 LGHDT and CDR2 YNNKEL (reference sequence). The CDR3 extends over 15 amino acids. Here the CDR3 reads CASSQDGAGYNEQFF.

The CDR3 sequence is CASTLQGVPLHF. This chain links TRBV7-2 with TRBJ1-6; the D call of TRBD1 rests on TCRdb alone, since no DNA is present to check it. Germline assignment: CDR1 SGHTA and CDR2 FQGNSA. This CDR3 contains 12 residues.

The chain has TRBV12-3 or TRBV12-4 and TRBJ2-5; TCRdb's D call, TRBD1, is unchecked because there is no DNA. This CDR3 region has 15 residues. CDR3 amino acids: CASSPSGSGLETQYF.

This chain joins TRBV5-1 and TRBJ2-1. Germline V gene lookup returns CDR1 SGHRS and CDR2 YFSETQ. There are 15 residues in the CDR3. The CDR3 loop reads CASSLAEGTYNEQFF.

The chain joins TRBV12-3 or TRBV12-4 to TRBJ2-7; TCRdb's D gene call, TRBD1, goes unchecked for lack of DNA. This CDR3 contains 15 residues. The CDR3 is CASSYTGQTFDEQYF.

The chain has TRBV24-1 and TRBJ2-2; there is no DNA to check the TCRdb D call of TRBD1. CDR1 and CDR2 (germline): KGHDR, SFDVKD. CDR3 length equals 16 residues. The CDR3 is CATSDLRGPDTGELFF.

This sequence joins TRBV29-1 and TRBJ1-1; TCRdb outputs TRBD1, but without DNA this stays unchecked. The length of the CDR3 is 13 residues. CDR1 and CDR2 (germline): SQVTM, ANQGSEA. The chain's CDR3 is CSVGQGYHTEAFF.

The rearrangement joins TRBV30 to TRBJ2-1; the D gene TCRdb calls, TRBD2, cannot be checked with no DNA. CDR3 size: 15 residues. CDR1 is GTSNPN, CDR2 SVGIG, per germline (reference sequence). CDR3 in amino acids: CAWSLGLAGGNEQFF. Supplemented by reference TRBV30 and TRBJ2-1, the full variable domain reads SQTIHQWPATLVQPVGSPLSLECTVEGTSNPNLYWYRQAAGRGLQLLFYSVGIGQISSEVPQNLSASRPQDRQFILSSKKLLLSDSGFYLCAWSLGLAGGNEQFFGPGTRLTVL.

The chain has TRBV20-1 and TRBJ2-3; TCRdb names TRBD2, which stays unverified in the absence of DNA. The CDR3 covers 14 residues. The V gene's germline CDR1 is DFQATT and CDR2 SNEGSKA (reference sequence). The CDR3 loop is CSARGEIPPDTQYF.

The chain carries TRBV27 and TRBJ2-7; the TRBD2 assignment by TCRdb is unverifiable without DNA. Germline values: CDR1 MNHEY, CDR2 SMNVEV (reference sequence). The CDR3 is 13 residues long. CDR3: CASSRTGDYEQYF.

This chain joins TRBV13 and TRBJ1-2; with no DNA, the TCRdb D assignment of TRBD1 cannot be verified. This CDR3 contains 14 residues. The germline CDR1 and CDR2 sequences are PRHDT and FYEKMQ (reference sequence). CDR3 protein: CASSSIQGVDGYTF.

The rearrangement joins TRBV27 to TRBJ2-7; TCRdb's D call of TRBD1 is untestable without DNA. Germline lookup yields CDR1 MNHEY and CDR2 SMNVEV (reference sequence). This CDR3 is built from 16 residues. The chain's CDR3 is CASSLSYGDRGYEQYF.

J is TRBJ2-2 and V is TRBV19. This CDR3 is 12 amino acids long. CDR1 is LNHDA, CDR2 SQIVND, per germline (reference sequence). CDR3 region: CASLLDTGELFF.